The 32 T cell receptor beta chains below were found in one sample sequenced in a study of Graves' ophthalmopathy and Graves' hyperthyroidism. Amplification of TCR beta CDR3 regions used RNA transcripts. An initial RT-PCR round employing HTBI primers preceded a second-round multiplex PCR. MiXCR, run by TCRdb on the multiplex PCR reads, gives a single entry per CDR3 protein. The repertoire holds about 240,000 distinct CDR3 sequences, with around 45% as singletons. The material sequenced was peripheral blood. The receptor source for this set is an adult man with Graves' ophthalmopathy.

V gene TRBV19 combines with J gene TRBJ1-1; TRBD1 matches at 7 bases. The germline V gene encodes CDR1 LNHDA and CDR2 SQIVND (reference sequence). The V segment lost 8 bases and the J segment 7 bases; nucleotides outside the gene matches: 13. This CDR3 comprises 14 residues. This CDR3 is CASHPRGLRLEAFF. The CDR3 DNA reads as TGTGCCAGTCACCCGAGGGGGCTTCGGCTTGAAGCTTTCTTT. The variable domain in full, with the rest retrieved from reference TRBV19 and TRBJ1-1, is DGGITQSPKYLFRKEGQNVTLSCEQNLNHDAMYWYRQDPGQGLRLIYYSQIVNDFQKGDIAEGYSVSREKKESFPLTVTSAQKNPTAFYLCASHPRGLRLEAFFGQGTRLTVV.

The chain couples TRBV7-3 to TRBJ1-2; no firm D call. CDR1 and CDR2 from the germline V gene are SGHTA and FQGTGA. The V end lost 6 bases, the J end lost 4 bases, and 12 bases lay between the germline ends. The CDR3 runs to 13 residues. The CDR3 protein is CASSARAAYGYTF. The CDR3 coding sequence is TGTGCCAGCAGTGCACGAGCGGCCTATGGCTACACCTTC. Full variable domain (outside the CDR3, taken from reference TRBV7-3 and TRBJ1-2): GAGVSQTPSNKVTEKGKYVELRCDPISGHTALYWYRQSLGQGPEFLIYFQGTGAADDSGLPNDRFFAVRPEGSVSTLKIQRTERGDSAVYLCASSARAAYGYTFGSGTRLTVV.

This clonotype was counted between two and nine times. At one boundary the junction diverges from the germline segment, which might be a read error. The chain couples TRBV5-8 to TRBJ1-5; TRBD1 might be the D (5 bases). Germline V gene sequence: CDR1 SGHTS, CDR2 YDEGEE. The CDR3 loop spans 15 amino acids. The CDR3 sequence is CASSQEGYSNQPQHF. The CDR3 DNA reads TGCGCCAGCAGCCAAGAGGGGTATAGCAATCAGCCCCAGCATTTT.

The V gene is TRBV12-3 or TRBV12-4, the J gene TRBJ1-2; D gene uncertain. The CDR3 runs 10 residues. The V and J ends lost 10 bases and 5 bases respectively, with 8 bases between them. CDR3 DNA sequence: TGTGCCACCCGGGGTTATGGCTACACCTTC. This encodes CATRGYGYTF.

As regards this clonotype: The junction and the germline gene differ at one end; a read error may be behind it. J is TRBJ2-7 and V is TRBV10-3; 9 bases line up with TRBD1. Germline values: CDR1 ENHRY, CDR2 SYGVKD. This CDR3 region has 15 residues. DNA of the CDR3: TGTGCCAGCAGTCCTCGGACAGGGGCCTCCTACGAGCAGTACTTC. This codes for CASSPRTGASYEQYF.

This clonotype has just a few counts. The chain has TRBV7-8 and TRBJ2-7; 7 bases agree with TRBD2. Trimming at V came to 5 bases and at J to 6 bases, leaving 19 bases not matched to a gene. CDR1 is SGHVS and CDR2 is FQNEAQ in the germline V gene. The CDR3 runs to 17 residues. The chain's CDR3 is CASSRSTAGVLGGEQYF. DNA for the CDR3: TGTGCCAGCAGCCGCTCGACGGCGGGAGTACTAGGAGGCGAGCAGTACTTC.

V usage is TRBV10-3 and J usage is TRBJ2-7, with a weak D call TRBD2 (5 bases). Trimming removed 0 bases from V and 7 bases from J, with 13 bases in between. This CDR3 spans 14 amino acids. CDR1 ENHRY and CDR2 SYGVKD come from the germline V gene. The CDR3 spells CAISESGISGEQYF. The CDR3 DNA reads TGTGCCATCAGTGAGTCGGGAATCTCGGGGGAGCAGTACTTC.

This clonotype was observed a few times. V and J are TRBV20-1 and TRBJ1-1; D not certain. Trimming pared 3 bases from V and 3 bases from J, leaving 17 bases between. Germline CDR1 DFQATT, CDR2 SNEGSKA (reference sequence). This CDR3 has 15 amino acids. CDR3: CSASSAGRGDTEAFF. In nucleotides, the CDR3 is TGCAGTGCTAGTTCGGCAGGTCGTGGGGACACTGAAGCTTTCTTT.

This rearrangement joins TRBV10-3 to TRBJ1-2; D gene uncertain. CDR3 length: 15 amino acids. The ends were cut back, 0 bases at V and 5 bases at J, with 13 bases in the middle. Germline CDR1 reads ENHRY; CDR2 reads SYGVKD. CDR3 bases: TGTGCCATCAGTGAGTCCTGGGCGGCCTCATATGGCTACACCTTC. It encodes CAISESWAASYGYTF.

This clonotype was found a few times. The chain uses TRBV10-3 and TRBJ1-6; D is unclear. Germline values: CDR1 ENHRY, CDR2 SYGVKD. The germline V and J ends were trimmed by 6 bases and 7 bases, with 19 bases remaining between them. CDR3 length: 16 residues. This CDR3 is CAIRPFGEAENSPLHF. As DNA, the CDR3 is TGTGCCATCAGACCCTTCGGGGAGGCGGAGAATTCACCCCTCCACTTT.

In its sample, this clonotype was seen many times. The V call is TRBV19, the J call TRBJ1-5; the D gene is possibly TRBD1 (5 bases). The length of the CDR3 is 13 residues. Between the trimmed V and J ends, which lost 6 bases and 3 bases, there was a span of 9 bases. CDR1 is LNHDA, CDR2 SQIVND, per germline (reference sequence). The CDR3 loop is CASSQGTNQPQHF. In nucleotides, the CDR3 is TGTGCCAGTAGCCAGGGTACCAATCAGCCCCAGCATTTT.

CDR3 sequence (DNA): TGTGCCACCGCAACAGGGGCCGAGACCCAGTACTTC. Protein product: CATATGAETQYF. The chain combines TRBV19 with TRBJ2-5; 7 nucleotides match TRBD1. This CDR3 has 12 residues. The ends lost 10 bases at V and 5 bases at J; junction bases unmatched: 7. CDR1 and CDR2 from the germline V gene are LNHDA and SQIVND (reference sequence).

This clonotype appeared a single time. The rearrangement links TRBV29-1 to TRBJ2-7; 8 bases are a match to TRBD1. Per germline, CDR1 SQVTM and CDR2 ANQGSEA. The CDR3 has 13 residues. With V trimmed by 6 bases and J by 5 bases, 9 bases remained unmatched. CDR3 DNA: TGCAGCGTCTTACAGGGGGTCAGCGACGAGCAGTACTTC. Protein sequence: CSVLQGVSDEQYF.

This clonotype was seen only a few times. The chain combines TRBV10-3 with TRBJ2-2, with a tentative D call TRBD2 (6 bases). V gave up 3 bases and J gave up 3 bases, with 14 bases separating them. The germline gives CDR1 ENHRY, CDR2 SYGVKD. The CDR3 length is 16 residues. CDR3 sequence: CAISERVSGDTGELFF. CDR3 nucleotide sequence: TGTGCCATCAGTGAACGGGTTAGCGGAGACACCGGGGAGCTGTTTTTT.

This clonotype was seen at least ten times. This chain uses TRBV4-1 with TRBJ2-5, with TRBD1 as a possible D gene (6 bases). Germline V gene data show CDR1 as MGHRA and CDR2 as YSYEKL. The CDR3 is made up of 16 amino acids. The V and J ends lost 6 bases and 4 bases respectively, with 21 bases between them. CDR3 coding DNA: TGCGCCAGCAGTCTAGCAGGTACAGGGCTTGCAGAGACCCAGTACTTC. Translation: CASSLAGTGLAETQYF.

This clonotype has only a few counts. The CDR3 DNA follows: TGTGCCAGCGGATTTCTACAGGGGTGGGAGACCCAGTACTTC. As protein: CASGFLQGWETQYF. The chain couples TRBV7-2 to TRBJ2-5, with TRBD1 matching over 7 bases. Germline V gives CDR1 SGHTA, CDR2 FQGNSA. The CDR3 has 14 residues. V lost 8 bases, J lost 5 bases, and 11 bases stayed unmatched.

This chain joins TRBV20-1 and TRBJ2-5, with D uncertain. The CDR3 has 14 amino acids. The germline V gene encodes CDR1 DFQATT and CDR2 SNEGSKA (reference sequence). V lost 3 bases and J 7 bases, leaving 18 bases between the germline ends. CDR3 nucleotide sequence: TGCAGTGCTAGGGCCTGGCAGGTGATCATGACCCAGTACTTC. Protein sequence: CSARAWQVIMTQYF.

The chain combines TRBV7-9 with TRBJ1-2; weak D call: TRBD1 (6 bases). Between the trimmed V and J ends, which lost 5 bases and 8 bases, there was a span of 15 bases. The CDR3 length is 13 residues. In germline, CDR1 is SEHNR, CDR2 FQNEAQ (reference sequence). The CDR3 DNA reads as TGTGCCAGCAGCCCCGGGGGGGGCCGGGGCTACACCTTC. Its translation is CASSPGGGRGYTF.

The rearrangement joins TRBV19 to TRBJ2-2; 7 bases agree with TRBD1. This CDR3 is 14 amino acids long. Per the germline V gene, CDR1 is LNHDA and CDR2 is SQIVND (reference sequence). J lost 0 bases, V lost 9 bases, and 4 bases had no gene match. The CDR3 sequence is CASLDRSNTGELFF. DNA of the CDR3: TGTGCCAGCTTGGACAGGTCGAACACCGGGGAGCTGTTTTTT.

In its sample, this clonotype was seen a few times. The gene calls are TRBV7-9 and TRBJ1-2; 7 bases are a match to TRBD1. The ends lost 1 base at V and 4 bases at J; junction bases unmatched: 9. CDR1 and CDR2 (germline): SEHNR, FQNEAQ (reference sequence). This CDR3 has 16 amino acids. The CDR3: CASSLGLGTDRYGYTF. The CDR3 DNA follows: TGTGCCAGCAGCTTAGGACTCGGGACAGACCGCTATGGCTACACCTTC.

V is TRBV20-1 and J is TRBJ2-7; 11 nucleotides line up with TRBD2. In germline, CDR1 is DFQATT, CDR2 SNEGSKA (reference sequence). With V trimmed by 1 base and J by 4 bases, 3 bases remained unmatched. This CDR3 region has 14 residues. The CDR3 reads CSARGRLAGYEQYF. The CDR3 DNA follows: TGCAGTGCTAGAGGTAGACTAGCGGGATACGAGCAGTACTTC.

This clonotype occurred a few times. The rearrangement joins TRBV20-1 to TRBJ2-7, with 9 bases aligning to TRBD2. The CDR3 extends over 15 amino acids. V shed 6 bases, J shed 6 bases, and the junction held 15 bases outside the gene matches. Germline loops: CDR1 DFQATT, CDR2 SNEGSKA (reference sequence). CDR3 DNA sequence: TGCAGTGCCCTCGGGCGGCTAGCGGGGTCGGGCGAGCAGTACTTC. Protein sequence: CSALGRLAGSGEQYF.

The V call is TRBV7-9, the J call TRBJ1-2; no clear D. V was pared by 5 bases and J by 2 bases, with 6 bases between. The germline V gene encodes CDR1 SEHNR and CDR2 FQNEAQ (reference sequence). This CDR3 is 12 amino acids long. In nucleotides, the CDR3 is TGTGCCAGCAGCCCAGGAAACTATGGCTACACCTTC. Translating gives CASSPGNYGYTF. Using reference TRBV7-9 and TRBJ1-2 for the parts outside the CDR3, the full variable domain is DTGVSQNPRHKITKRGQNVTFRCDPISEHNRLYWYRQTLGQGPEFLTYFQNEAQLEKSRLLSDRFSAERPKGSFSTLEIQRTEQGDSAMYLCASSPGNYGYTFGSGTRLTVV.

CDR3 sequence: CASSQDIGMNTEAFF. Here the CDR3 DNA reads TGTGCCAGCAGCCAAGATATCGGCATGAACACTGAAGCTTTCTTT. V and J are TRBV3-1 and TRBJ1-1; no firm D call. Trimming removed 0 bases at V and 0 bases at J, with 8 bases between. This CDR3 region has 15 residues. Germline V CDR1 and CDR2: LGHDT, YNNKEL (reference sequence).

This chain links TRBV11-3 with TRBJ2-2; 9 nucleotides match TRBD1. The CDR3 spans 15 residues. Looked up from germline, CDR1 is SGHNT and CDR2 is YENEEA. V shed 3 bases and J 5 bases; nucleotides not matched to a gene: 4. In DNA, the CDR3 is TGTGCCAGCAGCTTCTACGGACAGGGGACCGGGGAGCTGTTTTTT. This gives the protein CASSFYGQGTGELFF.

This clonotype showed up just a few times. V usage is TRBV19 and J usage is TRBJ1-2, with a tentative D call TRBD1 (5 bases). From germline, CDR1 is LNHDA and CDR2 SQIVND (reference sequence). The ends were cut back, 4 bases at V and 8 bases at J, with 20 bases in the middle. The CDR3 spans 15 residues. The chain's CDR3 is CASSKPLEGMEGYTF. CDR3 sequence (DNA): TGTGCCAGTAGTAAGCCCTTGGAGGGGATGGAAGGCTACACCTTC.

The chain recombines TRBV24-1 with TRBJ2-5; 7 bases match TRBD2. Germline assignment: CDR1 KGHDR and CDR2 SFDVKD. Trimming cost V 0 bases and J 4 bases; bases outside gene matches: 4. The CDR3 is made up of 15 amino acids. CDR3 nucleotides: TGTGCCACCAGTGATTTGGGGGGGGTTGGAGAGACCCAGTACTTC. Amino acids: CATSDLGGVGETQYF.

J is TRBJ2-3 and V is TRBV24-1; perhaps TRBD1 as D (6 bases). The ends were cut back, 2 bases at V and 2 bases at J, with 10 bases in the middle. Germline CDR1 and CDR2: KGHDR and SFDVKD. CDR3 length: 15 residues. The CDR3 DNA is TGTGCCACCAGTGATTCAGGGGCTATCACAGATACGCAGTATTTT. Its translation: CATSDSGAITDTQYF.

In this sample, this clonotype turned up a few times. CDR3 sequence reads: CASSSLGGRNTEAFF. The CDR3 DNA reads TGTGCCAGCAGCTCCCTCGGGGGGAGAAACACTGAAGCTTTCTTT. This sequence joins TRBV7-8 and TRBJ1-1; perhaps TRBD1 as D (5 bases). The CDR3 has 15 amino acids. CDR1 is SGHVS and CDR2 is FQNEAQ in the germline V gene. Trimming left V 4 bases short and J 2 bases short, with 14 bases between.

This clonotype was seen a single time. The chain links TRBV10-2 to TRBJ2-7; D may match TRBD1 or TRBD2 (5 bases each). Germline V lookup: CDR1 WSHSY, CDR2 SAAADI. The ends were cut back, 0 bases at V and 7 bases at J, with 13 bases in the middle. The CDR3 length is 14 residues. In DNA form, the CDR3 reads TGCGCCAGCAGTGAGTCGGGACCGGTGGGGGAGCAGTACTTC. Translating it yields CASSESGPVGEQYF.

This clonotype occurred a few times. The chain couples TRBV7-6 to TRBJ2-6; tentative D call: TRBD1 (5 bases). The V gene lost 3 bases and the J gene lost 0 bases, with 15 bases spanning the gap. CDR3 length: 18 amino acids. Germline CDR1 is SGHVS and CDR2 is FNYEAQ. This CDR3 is CASSFRETISSGANVLTF. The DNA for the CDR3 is TGTGCCAGCAGCTTCAGGGAAACAATTAGCTCTGGGGCCAACGTCCTGACTTTC.

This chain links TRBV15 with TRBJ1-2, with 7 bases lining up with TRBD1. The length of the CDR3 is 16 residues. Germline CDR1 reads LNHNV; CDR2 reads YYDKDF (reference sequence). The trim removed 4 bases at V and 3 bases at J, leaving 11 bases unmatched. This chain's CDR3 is CATSKDRAPLDYGYTF. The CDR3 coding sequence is TGTGCCACCAGCAAAGACAGGGCGCCCCTGGACTATGGCTACACCTTC.